This is a list of T cell receptor beta chains from one sample in a study of cytomegalovirus exposure and HLA in healthy donors. Data came from immunoSEQ multiplex PCR; TCRdb stores just in-frame clones and leaves some out. The sample lists about 98,000 clones, about 70% seen once, with approximately 1.1% in the top ten. Sequencing used PBMCs. The origin of the receptors is a female donor in good health and CMV-seronegative. Both conserved end residues are part of each CDR3. The order of the fields is V gene, CDR3 protein.

>TRBV2
CASSGDSYEQYF
>TRBV15
CATSIGQGGVNEQFF
>TRBV7-6
CASSQGGGKNTEAFF
>TRBV28
CASGLRSLGYGYTF
>TRBV28
CASSFSSGAILYEQYF
>TRBV4-1
CASSQDVQGAYEQYF
>TRBV6-5
CASSYVQGDEQYF
>TRBV28
CASGLTQGATDTQYF
>TRBV6-5
CATNPQDRLSEAFF
>TRBV6-1
CASTLQGTSYNEQFF
>TRBV6-6
CASSYPAAGLAFF
>TRBV7-6
CASSLEVGGSETQYF
>TRBV10-2
CASSESGIYNEQFF
>TRBV6-4
CASSDSDRGEAFF
>TRBV5-4
CASSLTSGGDNEQFF
>TRBV7-6
CASSLQYNEQFF
>TRBV10-2
CASSGLLGEKLFF
>TRBV5-1
CASSLLSGNFNEQFF
>TRBV19
CASSSGAQPQHF
>TRBV11-3
CASSPIGGQETQYF
>TRBV7-8
CASSLVVRSGANVLTF
>TRBV19
CASSIRATMNTEAFF
>TRBV11-3
CASSLGASEVAHTQYF
>TRBV12-5
CASGLQFTDTQYF
>TRBV30
CAWSVQELANYGYTF
>TRBV19
CASNDRGGNQPQHF
>TRBV29-1
CSVIGGRARVTDTQYF
>TRBV18
CASSDDSSYNSPLHF
>TRBV4-1
CASSQVLVGSTEAFF
>TRBV7-7
CASSPQGAAGELFF
>TRBV6-5
CASSQGQNQPQHF
>TRBV29-1
CSVPGTGFNEQFF
>TRBV10-3
CAITREPSVTDTQYF
>TRBV7-8
CASSRQGQGVYGYTF
>TRBV30
CAWSPGQGIGEQFF
>TRBV11-2
CASSPGLNQPQHF
>TRBV6-4
CASSDSWNTEAFF
>TRBV28
CASSLLAETYNEQFF
>TRBV28
CASSLAGVGTDTQYF
>TRBV19
CASSIKGASNQPQHF
>TRBV11-2
CASSYGQVGFEQYF
>TRBV19
CASSMVAGGVNQPQHF
>TRBV23-1
CASSQSGTGTYEQYF
>TRBV19
CASSIEGGRSYEQYF
>TRBV28
CASSRDSTGRGYTF
>TRBV7-9
CASSSPVGVPQYF